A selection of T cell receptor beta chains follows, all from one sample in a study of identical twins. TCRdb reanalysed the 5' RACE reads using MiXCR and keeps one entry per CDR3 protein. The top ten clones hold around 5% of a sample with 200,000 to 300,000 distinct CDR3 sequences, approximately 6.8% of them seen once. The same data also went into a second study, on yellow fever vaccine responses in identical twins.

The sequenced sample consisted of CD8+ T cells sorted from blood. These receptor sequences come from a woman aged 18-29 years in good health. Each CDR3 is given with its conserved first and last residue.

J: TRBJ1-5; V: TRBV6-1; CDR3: CASSVTQNQPQHF
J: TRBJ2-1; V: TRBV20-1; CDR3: CSAMSRLAGGSEQFF
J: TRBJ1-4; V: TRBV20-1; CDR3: CSARDRGTGTLNEKLFF
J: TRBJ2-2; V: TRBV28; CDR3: CASSPYSRTSGRSSNTGELFF
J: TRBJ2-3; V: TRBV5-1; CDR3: CASSFTSGGADTQYF
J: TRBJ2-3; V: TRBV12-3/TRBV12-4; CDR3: CASNPGLADTDTQYF
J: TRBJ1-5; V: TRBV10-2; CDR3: CASSDWDQPQHF
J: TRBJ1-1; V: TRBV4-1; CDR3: CASSQGDGMNTEAFF
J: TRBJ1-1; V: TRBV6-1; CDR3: CASSTGENTEAFF
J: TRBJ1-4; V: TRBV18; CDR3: CASSPLWTTTNEKLFF
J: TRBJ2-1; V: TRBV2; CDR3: CASRDLLTGSYNEQFF
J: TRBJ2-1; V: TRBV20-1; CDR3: CSAATSGIGNEQFF
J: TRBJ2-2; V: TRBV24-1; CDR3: CATSDPATGELFF
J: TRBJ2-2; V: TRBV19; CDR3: CASSPRDANTGELFF
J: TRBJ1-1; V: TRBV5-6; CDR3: CASSRLGTEAFF
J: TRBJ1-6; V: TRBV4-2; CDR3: CASSQDLGQGGSPLHF